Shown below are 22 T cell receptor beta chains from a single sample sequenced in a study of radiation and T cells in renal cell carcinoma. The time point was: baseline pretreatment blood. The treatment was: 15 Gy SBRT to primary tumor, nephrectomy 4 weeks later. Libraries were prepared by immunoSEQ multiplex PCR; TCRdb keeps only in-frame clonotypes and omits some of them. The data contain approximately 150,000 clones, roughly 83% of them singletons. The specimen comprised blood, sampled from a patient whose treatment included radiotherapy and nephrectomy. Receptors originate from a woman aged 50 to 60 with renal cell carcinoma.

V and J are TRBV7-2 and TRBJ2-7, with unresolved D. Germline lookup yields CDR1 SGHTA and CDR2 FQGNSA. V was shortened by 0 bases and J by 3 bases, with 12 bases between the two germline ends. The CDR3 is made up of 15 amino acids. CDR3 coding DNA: TGTGCCAGCAGCTTAGCGCAGTGGGCAGACTACGAGCAGTACTTC. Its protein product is CASSLAQWADYEQYF.

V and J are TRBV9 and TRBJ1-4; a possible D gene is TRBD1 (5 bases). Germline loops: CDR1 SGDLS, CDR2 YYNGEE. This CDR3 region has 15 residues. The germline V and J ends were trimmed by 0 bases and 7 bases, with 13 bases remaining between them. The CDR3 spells CASSVEGSGSEKLFF. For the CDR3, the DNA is TGTGCCAGCAGCGTAGAAGGGTCAGGGTCTGAAAAACTGTTTTTT.

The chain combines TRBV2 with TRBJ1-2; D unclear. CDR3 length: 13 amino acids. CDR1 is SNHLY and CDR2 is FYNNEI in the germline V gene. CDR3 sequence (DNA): TGTGTCACCCGGACTGGGAGGCACTATGGCTACACCTTC. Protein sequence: CVTRTGRHYGYTF.

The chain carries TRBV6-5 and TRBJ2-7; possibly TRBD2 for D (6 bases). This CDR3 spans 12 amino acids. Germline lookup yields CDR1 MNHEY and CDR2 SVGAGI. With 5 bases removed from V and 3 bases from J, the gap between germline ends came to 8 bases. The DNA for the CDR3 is TGTGCCAGCAGTCAGACTAGCTACGAGCAGTACTTC. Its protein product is CASSQTSYEQYF.

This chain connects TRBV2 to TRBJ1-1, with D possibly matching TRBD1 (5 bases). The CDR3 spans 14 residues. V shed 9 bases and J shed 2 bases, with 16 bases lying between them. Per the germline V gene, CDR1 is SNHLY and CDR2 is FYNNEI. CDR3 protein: CARGGTPFNTEAFF. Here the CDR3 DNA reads TGTGCCAGGGGAGGGACGCCCTTTAACACTGAAGCTTTCTTT.

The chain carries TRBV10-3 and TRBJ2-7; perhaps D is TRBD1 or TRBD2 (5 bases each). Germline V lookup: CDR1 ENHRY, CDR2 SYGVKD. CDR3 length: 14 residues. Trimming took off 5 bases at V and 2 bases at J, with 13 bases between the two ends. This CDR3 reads CAISNRDGPYEQYF. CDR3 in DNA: TGTGCCATCAGTAACCGGGACGGCCCCTACGAGCAGTACTTC.

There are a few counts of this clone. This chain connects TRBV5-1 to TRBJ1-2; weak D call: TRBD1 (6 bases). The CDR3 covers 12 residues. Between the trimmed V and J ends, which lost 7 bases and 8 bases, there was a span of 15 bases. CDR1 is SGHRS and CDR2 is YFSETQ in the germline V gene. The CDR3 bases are TGCGCCAGCCTCGAGGTAGGGGGAGGCTACACCTTC. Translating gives CASLEVGGGYTF.

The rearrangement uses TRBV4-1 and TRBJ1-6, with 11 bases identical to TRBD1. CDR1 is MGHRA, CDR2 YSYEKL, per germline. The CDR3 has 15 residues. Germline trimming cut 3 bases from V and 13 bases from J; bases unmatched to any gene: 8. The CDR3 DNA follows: TGCGCCAGCAGCCAGGTTGGACAGGGGGCTGGGCCCCTCCACTTT. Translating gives CASSQVGQGAGPLHF.

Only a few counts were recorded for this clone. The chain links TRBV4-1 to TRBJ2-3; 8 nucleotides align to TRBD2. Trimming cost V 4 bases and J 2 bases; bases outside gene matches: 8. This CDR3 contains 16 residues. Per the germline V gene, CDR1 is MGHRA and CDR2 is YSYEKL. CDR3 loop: CASSRPGTRITDTQYF. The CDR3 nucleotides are TGCGCCAGCAGCCGTCCCGGGACTAGAATCACAGATACGCAGTATTTT.

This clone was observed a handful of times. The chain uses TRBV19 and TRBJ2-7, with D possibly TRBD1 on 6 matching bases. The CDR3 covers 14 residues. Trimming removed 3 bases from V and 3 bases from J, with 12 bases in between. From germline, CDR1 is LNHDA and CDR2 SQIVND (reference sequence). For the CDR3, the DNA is TGTGCCAGTAGTATTAGGGACACAGACTACGAGCAGTACTTC. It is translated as CASSIRDTDYEQYF.

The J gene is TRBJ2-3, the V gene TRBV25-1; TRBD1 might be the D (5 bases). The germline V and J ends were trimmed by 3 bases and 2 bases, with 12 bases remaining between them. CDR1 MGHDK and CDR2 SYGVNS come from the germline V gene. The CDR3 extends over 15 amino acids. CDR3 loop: CASSDPSRATDTQYF. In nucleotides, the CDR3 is TGTGCCAGCAGTGATCCCTCCAGGGCCACAGATACGCAGTATTTT.

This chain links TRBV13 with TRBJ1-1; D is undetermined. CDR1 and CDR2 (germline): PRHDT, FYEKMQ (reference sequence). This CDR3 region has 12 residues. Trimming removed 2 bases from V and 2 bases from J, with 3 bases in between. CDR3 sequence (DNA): TGTGCCAGCAGCTTATATAACACTGAAGCTTTCTTT. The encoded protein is CASSLYNTEAFF.

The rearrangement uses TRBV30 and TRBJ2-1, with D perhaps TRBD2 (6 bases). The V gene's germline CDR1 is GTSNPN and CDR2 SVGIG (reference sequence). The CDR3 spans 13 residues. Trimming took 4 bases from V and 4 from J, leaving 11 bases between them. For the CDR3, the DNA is TGTGCCTGGAACCTAGCGTCTTACAATGAGCAGTTCTTC. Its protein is CAWNLASYNEQFF.

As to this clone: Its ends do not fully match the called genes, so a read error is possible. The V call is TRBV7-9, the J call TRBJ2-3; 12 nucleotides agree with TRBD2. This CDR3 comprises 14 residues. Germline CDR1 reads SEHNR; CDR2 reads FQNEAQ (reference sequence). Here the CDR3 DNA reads TGTGCCAGCAGCTTATTGGGACTAGCGGGTGATTGGGGATTT. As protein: CASSLLGLAGDWGF.

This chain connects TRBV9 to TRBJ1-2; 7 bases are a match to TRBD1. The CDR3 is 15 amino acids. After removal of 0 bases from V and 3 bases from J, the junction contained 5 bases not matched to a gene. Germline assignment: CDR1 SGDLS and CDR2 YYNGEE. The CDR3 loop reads CASSVDAGGDYGYTF. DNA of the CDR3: TGTGCCAGCAGCGTAGATGCAGGGGGGGACTATGGCTACACCTTC.

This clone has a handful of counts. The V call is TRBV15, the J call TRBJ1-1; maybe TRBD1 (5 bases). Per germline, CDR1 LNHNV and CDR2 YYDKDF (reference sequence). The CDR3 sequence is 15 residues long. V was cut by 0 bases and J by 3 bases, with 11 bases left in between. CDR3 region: CATSRDPGRDTEAFF. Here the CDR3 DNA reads TGTGCCACCAGCAGAGATCCTGGCAGGGACACTGAAGCTTTCTTT.

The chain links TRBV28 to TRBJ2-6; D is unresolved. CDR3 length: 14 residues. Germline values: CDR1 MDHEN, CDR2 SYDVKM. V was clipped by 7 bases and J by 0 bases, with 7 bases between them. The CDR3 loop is CASKISSGANVLTF. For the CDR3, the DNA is TGTGCCAGCAAGATAAGCTCTGGGGCCAACGTCCTGACTTTC.

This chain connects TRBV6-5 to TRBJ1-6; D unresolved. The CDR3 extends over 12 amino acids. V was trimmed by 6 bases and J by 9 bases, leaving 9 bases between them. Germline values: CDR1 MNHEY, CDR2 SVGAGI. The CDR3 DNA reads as TGTGCCAGCAGAGGGAGTTCTTCACCCCTCCACTTT. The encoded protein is CASRGSSSPLHF.

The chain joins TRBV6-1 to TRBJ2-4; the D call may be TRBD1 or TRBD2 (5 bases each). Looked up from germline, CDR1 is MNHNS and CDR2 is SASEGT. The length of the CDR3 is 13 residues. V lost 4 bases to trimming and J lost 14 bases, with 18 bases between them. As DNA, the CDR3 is TGTGCCAGCAGTGTACCAACAGGAGGAGTTAAGTACTTC. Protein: CASSVPTGGVKYF.

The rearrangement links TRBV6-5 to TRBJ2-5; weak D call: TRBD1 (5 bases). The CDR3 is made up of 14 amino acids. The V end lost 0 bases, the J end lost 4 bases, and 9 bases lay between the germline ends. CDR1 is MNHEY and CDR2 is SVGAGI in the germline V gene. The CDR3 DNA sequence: TGTGCCAGCAGTTACTCGAGCAGGGCAGAGACCCAGTACTTC. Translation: CASSYSSRAETQYF.

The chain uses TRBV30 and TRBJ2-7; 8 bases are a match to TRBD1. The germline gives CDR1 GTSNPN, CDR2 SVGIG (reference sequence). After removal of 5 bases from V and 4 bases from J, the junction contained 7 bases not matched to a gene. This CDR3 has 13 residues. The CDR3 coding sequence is TGTGCCTGGCAATTGGACAGGGCTTACGAGCAGTACTTC. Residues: CAWQLDRAYEQYF.

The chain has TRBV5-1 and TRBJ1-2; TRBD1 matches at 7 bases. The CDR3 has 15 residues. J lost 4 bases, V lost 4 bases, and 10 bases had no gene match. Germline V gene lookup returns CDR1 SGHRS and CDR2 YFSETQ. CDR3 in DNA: TGCGCCAGCAGCGGGTCCGGGACAGCGATCTATGGCTACACCTTC. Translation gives CASSGSGTAIYGYTF.